What follows are 8 T cell receptor beta chains derived from one specimen sequenced in a study of blood T cell repertoires in COVID-19. The protocol was immunoSEQ multiplex PCR, while the TCRdb copy is restricted to in-frame clones and leaves out a portion. The sample records fewer than 350,000 clones, 80% to 90% being singletons. The sequenced material came from PBMCs or T cells enriched from blood (not recorded which). The receptors come from a man aged 30 to 39 who had recovered from COVID-19.

The genes are TRBV11-2 and TRBJ2-4, with D hard to call. V was clipped by 5 bases and J by 0 bases, with 14 bases between them. Germline CDR1 reads SGHAT; CDR2 reads FQNNGV. This CDR3 is built from 16 residues. CDR3 DNA: TGTGCCAGCAGCCCGTCTTTTGGTAGAGCCAAAAACATTCAGTACTTC. Translated, it gives CASSPSFGRAKNIQYF.

This clone was detected only once. The genes are TRBV6-5 and TRBJ2-5, with D perhaps matching TRBD2 (6 bases). V lost 6 bases and J 4 bases, leaving 18 bases between the germline ends. Germline V lookup: CDR1 MNHEY, CDR2 SVGAGI. The CDR3 spans 15 residues. The CDR3 DNA reads as TGTGCCAGCAGCGGGACTCCCGCCGGGGCAGAGACCCAGTACTTC. Translated: CASSGTPAGAETQYF.

The chain couples TRBV5-6 to TRBJ1-2, with TRBD1 identical over 11 bases. This CDR3 has 15 amino acids. Germline-derived CDR1 and CDR2 are SGHDT and YYEEEE. J was trimmed by 3 bases and V by 1 base; bases with no gene match: 2. CDR3: CASSLTGQGDYGYTF. Written as DNA, the CDR3 is TGTGCCAGCAGCTTGACGGGACAGGGGGACTATGGCTACACCTTC.

The count of this clone is one. V gene TRBV4-2 combines with J gene TRBJ2-7; 11 bases line up with TRBD2. The junction had 6 bases not matched to a gene; V was cut back by 0 bases and J by 5 bases. The length of the CDR3 is 16 residues. CDR1 is LGHNA and CDR2 is YNFKEQ in the germline V gene. The CDR3 nucleotides are TGTGCCAGCAGCCAAGAGAATAGCGGGGGGGAAGACGAGCAGTACTTC. Protein sequence: CASSQENSGGEDEQYF.

The chain employs TRBV7-2 and TRBJ1-4; 10 bases are shared with TRBD1. The CDR3 runs 15 residues. Germline V CDR1 and CDR2: SGHTA, FQGNSA. Trimming took 5 bases from V and 6 from J; bases not matched to a gene: 6. The CDR3 coding sequence is TGTGCCAGCAGCGTACGACAGGGGGCATATGAAAAACTGTTTTTT. Protein: CASSVRQGAYEKLFF.

This clone was seen just once. CDR3 in DNA: TGTGCCAGTAGTATCCGGACAGGGGAAAACTATGGCTACACCTTC. It codes for CASSIRTGENYGYTF. The chain uses TRBV19 and TRBJ1-2; TRBD1 matches 9 bases. This CDR3 has 15 residues. V shed 3 bases, J shed 2 bases, and the junction held 4 bases outside the gene matches. Germline V CDR1 and CDR2: LNHDA, SQIVND (reference sequence). Full variable domain (remainder filled in from reference TRBV19 and TRBJ1-2): DGGITQSPKYLFRKEGQNVTLSCEQNLNHDAMYWYRQDPGQGLRLIYYSQIVNDFQKGDIAEGYSVSREKKESFPLTVTSAQKNPTAFYLCASSIRTGENYGYTFGSGTRLTVV.

In this sample, this clone turned up many times. J is TRBJ2-2 and V is TRBV7-3; D is perhaps TRBD2 (6 bases). The germline gives CDR1 SGHTA, CDR2 FQGTGA. V gave up 4 bases and J gave up 3 bases, with 15 bases separating them. The CDR3 contains 16 residues. CDR3 DNA sequence: TGTGCCAGCAGCTCCCGACCCGGGGGTTACACCGGGGAGCTGTTTTTT. It codes for CASSSRPGGYTGELFF.

The rearrangement joins TRBV3-1 (or the pseudogene TRBV3-2) to TRBJ1-3; possibly TRBD1 for D (5 bases). This CDR3 comprises 16 residues. Germline V gene lookup returns CDR1 LGHDT and CDR2 YNNKEL (reference sequence). Trimming stripped 2 bases from V and 0 bases from J, with 11 bases between. CDR3 in amino acids: CASSQKGPSSGNTIYF. The CDR3 coding sequence is TGTGCCAGCAGCCAAAAGGGGCCGAGCTCTGGAAACACCATATATTTT.